A single T cell receptor (beta chain) is shown here with its context. Its antigen remains undetermined. Base-call qualities are not available, and no considerably larger clone is one nucleotide away. The record originates from a study of long-term antiretroviral therapy in people with HIV (dated by TCRdb to about 2022). The study in broad terms: Collection of the earliest samples took place about a decade ahead of the 2015 WHO recommendation for immediate ART, at a time when ART was typically delayed until CD4 counts fell. A retrospective serial study tested whether ART initiation and durable HIV suppression were associated with changes in peripheral blood TRB repertoire composition and diversity. From fewer than 35 adults with confirmed HIV infection, the cohort provided under 200 cryopreserved PBMC samples, gathered serially across a mean of about 6 years (range 1-12). Of the 30 or so participants with HIV, about a dozen were female. No cross-contamination during QIAcube processing turned up in test extractions that ran a monoclonal T-cell line alongside 33 polyclonal samples.

To be included, a participant needed at least one PBMC sample from before ART initiation plus at least two post-ART samples. Treatment was received in the United States of America by all participants with HIV. Cryopreserved samples of about 0.9-11 million PBMC were thawed and washed before DNA extraction. At the time of the earliest PBMC sample for each participant with HIV, ages ranged from roughly 23 to 55 years. PBMC samples were contributed by each participant from 1-4 timepoints before ART initiation and 2-8 timepoints after ART initiation, with a median of 7 samples. For every participant, serial HIV viral load, CD4+ T-cell count, ART history and demographic data were obtained. A Qiagen kit on a QIAcube was used to extract genomic DNA from unsorted PBMC, with samples processed in batches of 12. The immunoSEQ hsTCRB v3.0 assay was used at survey level resolution to sequence the TRB variable region. The targeted TRB sequencing depth was about 40,000-50,000 T-cell genomes per sample. An Illumina MiSeq with a v3 150-cycle kit was used to sequence the pooled TRB libraries. The paper's processing steps were these. Repertoire analysis was performed in R inside a reproducible Nextflow workflow that covered QC, data transformation and analysis. Custom analyses were implemented in LymphoSeq2, an R package for AIRR-Seq data exploration. A handful of samples that yielded fewer than 5000 total TRB sequences were excluded, so that fewer than 250 HIV repertoires were analyzed. Among the 180 to 200 HIV repertoires that were kept, 59 were collected before ART initiation and around 130 were collected after ART initiation. Repertoires were downsampled to 5000 TRB nucleotide sequences, with summary statistics averaged over 100 downsampling iterations. TRB sequences were retained for analysis only if CDR3 regions of at least seven amino acids were present. Diversity was assessed using a clonality score derived from Shannon entropy and using the Gini coefficient. In the repertoire networks, any two of the top 5000 CDR3 amino acid sequences were connected whenever the two sequences differed by an edit distance of one. GLIPH2 predicted antigen specificity groups and MHC restriction for TRB CDR3 amino acid sequences. To flag known associations with CMV, EBV, HIV or tissue antigens, CDR3 amino acid sequences were compared against VDJdb and McPAS-TCR. Pre-ART, post-ART and control groups were compared with Wilcoxon signed-rank tests and Holm-Bonferroni correction. TCRdb stores this immuneACCESS table with in-frame sequences only. Part of the clones is absent; in the studies checked, under half of the shortfall reflects unresolved V genes, and no reason is known for the rest. V, J and clone size are those of that table, while D and trimming were read from the DNA. This sample comprises around 23,000 clones, approximately 81% of them detected only once. Of the sample, approximately 16% falls within the top ten clones.

What the study reported, not specific to this receptor: Unsorted PBMC were profiled instead of sorted CD4+ and CD8+ T cells because pre-ART samples had limited cell numbers. The samples span the years 2004 to 2017, and the ART regimens used may be less effective than current regimens. Inferences about post-ART repertoire changes are limited because no data were available on ART adherence, viral resistance or therapy changes. ART initiation was associated with a significant increase in TRB diversity, but diversity stayed significantly below transplant donor controls even after long-term ART. Narrower CDR3 length ranges were observed in HIV repertoires than in controls, and an antigen-experienced repertoire with only a slight naive shift after ART was suggested by the network structure. Expanded TRB clones identified before ART initiation dominated the repertoire at all time points, although this dominance fluctuated and declined in many PLHIV after ART. Because PBMC availability was limited, only the TCR beta chain was sequenced, with no alpha chain pairing.

Clipping removes 1 base from V and 3 bases from J, with 2 as the unmatched junction base count. The CDR3 sequence holds 13 residues, the cysteine and phenylalanine included. The entry retains the CDR3 DNA only, 39 bases that are in frame from base 1. The germline V gene encodes CDR1 GTSNPN and CDR2 SVGIG (reference sequence). The sequenced sample was unsorted PBMCs, obtained at the start of antiretroviral therapy, before treatment. The chain employs TRBV30 and TRBJ2-7; 8 nucleotides in the junction match TRBD1. The sequence came from a young woman with HIV. The DNA is TGTGCCTGGAGTGAGGACAGGGTCTACGAGCAGTACTTC. This encodes CAWSEDRVYEQYF.